These T cell receptor beta chains were read from a single sample in a study of cytomegalovirus exposure and HLA in healthy donors. Only in-frame clones appear in the TCRdb table, and some are missing; sequencing was by immunoSEQ multiplex PCR. The data hold around 61,000 clones, with approximately 92% observed a single time. The sequenced sample was PBMCs. Source of these receptors: a man aged 18-30 years in good health and CMV-seronegative. Each CDR3 is given with its conserved first and last residue. Each record gives: V gene, J gene, CDR3 protein.

V gene: TRBV28; J gene: TRBJ2-5; CDR3 protein: CASSFAERQTETQYF
V gene: TRBV9; J gene: TRBJ1-2; CDR3 protein: CASSEQGAGGSGYTF
V gene: TRBV7-8; J gene: TRBJ1-2; CDR3 protein: CASSSTTVNYGYTF
V gene: TRBV28; J gene: TRBJ2-1; CDR3 protein: CASRSGEAYNEQFF
V gene: TRBV28; J gene: TRBJ2-3; CDR3 protein: CASRFQDSPSTDTQYF
V gene: TRBV10-3; J gene: TRBJ1-4; CDR3 protein: CASAFGGTNEKLFF
V gene: TRBV27; J gene: TRBJ2-1; CDR3 protein: CASRNPSYEQFF
V gene: TRBV7-2; J gene: TRBJ1-1; CDR3 protein: CASSFLNTEAFF
V gene: TRBV28; J gene: TRBJ2-5; CDR3 protein: CASRQGLAGATQYF
V gene: TRBV2; J gene: TRBJ2-3; CDR3 protein: CASQEGGPTDTQYF
V gene: TRBV28; J gene: TRBJ1-5; CDR3 protein: CASSLWGGPGNQPQHF
V gene: TRBV6-5; J gene: TRBJ1-2; CDR3 protein: CASSKTGTGEGYTF
V gene: TRBV6-5; J gene: TRBJ2-6; CDR3 protein: CASASSGAGANVLTF
V gene: TRBV7-9; J gene: TRBJ1-1; CDR3 protein: CASRGLGGGTEAFF
V gene: TRBV10-3; J gene: TRBJ1-2; CDR3 protein: CAISESPANYGYTF
V gene: TRBV7-3; J gene: TRBJ2-7; CDR3 protein: CASSDQELADKLYF
V gene: TRBV19; J gene: TRBJ2-2; CDR3 protein: CASRRGFNTGELFF
V gene: TRBV9; J gene: TRBJ1-5; CDR3 protein: CASSPTWGGDQPQHF
V gene: TRBV6-5; J gene: TRBJ1-1; CDR3 protein: CASSYSGGNTEAFF
V gene: TRBV5-1; J gene: TRBJ1-3; CDR3 protein: CASTADGVGRNTIYF
V gene: TRBV6-4; J gene: TRBJ2-6; CDR3 protein: CATGTGGSGANVLTF
V gene: TRBV5-1; J gene: TRBJ2-1; CDR3 protein: CASSYRGNEQFF
V gene: TRBV2; J gene: TRBJ2-1; CDR3 protein: CASSQWGEKGNSSYNEQFF
V gene: TRBV7-9; J gene: TRBJ2-5; CDR3 protein: CASSSPLDRGFLQETQYF
V gene: TRBV27; J gene: TRBJ2-3; CDR3 protein: CASSFRGAEDTQYF
V gene: TRBV10-2; J gene: TRBJ2-7; CDR3 protein: CASSGTASYEQYF
V gene: TRBV10-3; J gene: TRBJ2-3; CDR3 protein: CAISAGGTSTDTQYF
V gene: TRBV7-9; J gene: TRBJ2-3; CDR3 protein: CASSSRSAGGTDTQYF
V gene: TRBV4-1; J gene: TRBJ2-5; CDR3 protein: CASSVTGAGETQYF
V gene: TRBV4-3; J gene: TRBJ2-7; CDR3 protein: CASSIRQGAYEQYF
V gene: TRBV7-9; J gene: TRBJ2-7; CDR3 protein: CASSLGLAGAYEQYF
V gene: TRBV29-1; J gene: TRBJ1-2; CDR3 protein: CSVERRYTYGYTF
V gene: TRBV28; J gene: TRBJ2-1; CDR3 protein: CASPAEVEGSSSYNEQFF
V gene: TRBV11-3; J gene: TRBJ1-3; CDR3 protein: CASSLALGNTIYF
V gene: TRBV15; J gene: TRBJ2-7; CDR3 protein: CATSRDQTVYEQYF
V gene: TRBV19; J gene: TRBJ1-1; CDR3 protein: CASSGRGTVNTEAFF
V gene: TRBV14; J gene: TRBJ1-5; CDR3 protein: CASSQAGYNQPQHF
V gene: TRBV28; J gene: TRBJ2-7; CDR3 protein: CASSPGQTYEQYF
V gene: TRBV7-2; J gene: TRBJ1-2; CDR3 protein: CASSPPGQNYGYTF
V gene: TRBV5-1; J gene: TRBJ2-3; CDR3 protein: CASSWLAGDPTDTQYF